The 28 T cell receptor beta chains below come from one sample, sequenced in a study of regulatory T cells in long-lasting Graves disease. Relying on iRepertoire HTBI primers and Arm-PCR of CDR3 regions, the team built TCR beta libraries. TCRdb reprocessed the multiplex PCR reads via MiXCR and lists one record per CDR3 protein. The data show 500,000 to 800,000 distinct CDR3 sequences, 30% seen once. Time point of the sample: persistent/refractory GD, antithyroid drugs over 5 years with positive TRAb. After RNA was extracted from PBMCs, the TCR library was made from it. Source: peripheral blood mononuclear cells (PBMCs), taken when the disease was refractory, from a patient treated with antithyroid drugs. The origin of the receptors is a female donor with Graves disease.

This clonotype occurred a few times. The rearrangement joins TRBV19 to TRBJ2-7; 7 bases line up with TRBD1. With 3 bases clipped from V and 3 bases from J, the junction kept 2 bases outside the gene matches. Germline V gene lookup returns CDR1 LNHDA and CDR2 SQIVND (reference sequence). The CDR3 length is 13 residues. The CDR3 bases are TGTGCCAGTAGTATCGACAGGGACTACGAGCAGTACTTC. Its protein is CASSIDRDYEQYF.

This clonotype turned up a few times. The rearrangement links TRBV11-2 to TRBJ1-1; TRBD1 is a possible D gene (5 bases). V lost 3 bases and J lost 6, with 14 bases in between. CDR3 length: 14 amino acids. Looked up from germline, CDR1 is SGHAT and CDR2 is FQNNGV. The CDR3 spells CASSLGGAGSEAFF. The CDR3 DNA reads TGTGCCAGCAGCTTGGGAGGGGCAGGGTCTGAAGCTTTCTTT.

The table lists this clonotype with many counts. The junction and the germline gene differ at one end; a read error may be behind it. The J gene is TRBJ2-5, the V gene TRBV27, with a possible D match to TRBD1 (6 bases). Germline lookup yields CDR1 MNHEY and CDR2 SMNVEV (reference sequence). The CDR3 covers 13 residues. CDR3: CASFGDTLERGNF. Here the CDR3 DNA reads TGTGCCAGCTTCGGGGACACCCTAGAGAGAGGGAACTTC.

This sequence joins TRBV9 and TRBJ1-2; the D gene is possibly TRBD1 (5 bases). Deletions cut 0 bases from V and 4 bases from J, with 7 bases between. The CDR3 totals 13 residues. Germline CDR1 is SGDLS and CDR2 is YYNGEE. The CDR3 protein is CASSVDQGYGYTF. The CDR3 nucleotides read TGTGCCAGCAGCGTAGATCAGGGCTATGGCTACACCTTC. The entire variable domain, with the rest obtained from reference TRBV9 and TRBJ1-2, is as follows: DSGVTQTPKHLITATGQRVTLRCSPRSGDLSVYWYQQSLDQGLQFLIQYYNGEERAKGNILERFSAQQFPDLHSELNLSSLELGDSALYFCASSVDQGYGYTFGSGTRLTVV.

This clonotype has just a few counts. The genes are TRBV2 and TRBJ2-7; D uncertain. The V end was cut by 7 bases, the J end by 2 bases, with 9 bases between. The CDR3 has 12 residues. CDR1 is SNHLY, CDR2 FYNNEI, per germline. This CDR3 is CASILAAYEQYF. CDR3 bases: TGTGCCAGCATACTGGCCGCCTACGAGCAGTACTTC.

A few counts support this clonotype. The chain is built from TRBV2 and TRBJ2-2; 9 bases map to TRBD1. Germline CDR1 and CDR2: SNHLY and FYNNEI. This CDR3 comprises 15 residues. V trimming: 6 bases; J trimming: 6 bases; junction bases outside the gene matches: 8. The CDR3 reads CASRARTGVPGELFF. CDR3 in DNA: TGTGCCAGCAGAGCCAGGACAGGGGTCCCCGGGGAGCTGTTTTTT.

This clonotype was recorded only once. The chain joins TRBV7-9 to TRBJ2-7; D not resolved. V was pared by 5 bases and J by 3 bases, with 14 bases between. This CDR3 region has 14 residues. Germline CDR1 SEHNR, CDR2 FQNEAQ (reference sequence). The CDR3 sequence: CASSPNPSGYEQYF. The CDR3 region has the DNA TGTGCCAGCAGCCCAAACCCTTCGGGCTACGAGCAGTACTTC.

This clonotype was counted only a few times. The chain has TRBV20-1 and TRBJ1-1, with 8 bases identical to TRBD1. The J segment lost 3 bases and the V segment lost 1 base, leaving 16 bases of the junction unmatched. CDR1 is DFQATT, CDR2 SNEGSKA, per germline (reference sequence). The CDR3 has 18 amino acids. The CDR3, as DNA: TGCAGTGCTAGAGCTTTGTTGAGACAGGGGAGTTGGTACACTGAAGCTTTCTTT. Its translation is CSARALLRQGSWYTEAFF.

The J gene is TRBJ1-1, the V gene TRBV6-1; D remains ambiguous. Germline CDR1 and CDR2: MNHNS and SASEGT. This CDR3 is built from 15 residues. The V end lost 3 bases, the J end lost 0 bases, and 11 bases lay between the germline ends. The CDR3 DNA reads as TGTGCCAGCAGTGATGTTGGCCAATTGAACACTGAAGCTTTCTTT. It is translated as CASSDVGQLNTEAFF.

The rearrangement uses TRBV5-1 and TRBJ1-2; 8 bases agree with TRBD1. CDR3 length equals 16 residues. V gave up 4 bases and J gave up 4 bases; unmatched junction bases: 12. Per the germline V gene, CDR1 is SGHRS and CDR2 is YFSETQ. CDR3 region: CASSGSATGAGYGYTF. The CDR3 nucleotides read TGCGCCAGCAGCGGAAGTGCGACAGGGGCTGGCTATGGCTACACCTTC.

This clonotype occurred a few times. The J gene is TRBJ2-1, the V gene TRBV29-1; a weak D match, TRBD2 (6 bases). Germline CDR1 is SQVTM and CDR2 is ANQGSEA. This CDR3 contains 13 residues. The V end lost 3 bases, the J end lost 10 bases, and 16 bases lay between the germline ends. The CDR3 DNA reads TGCAGCGTTGATTTCATCGGGAGAGGAGAGCAGTTCTTC. Translated, it gives CSVDFIGRGEQFF.

This clonotype was seen only once. V and J are TRBV10-2 and TRBJ1-6, with TRBD1 matching 7 bases. J lost 10 bases, V lost 8 bases, and 8 bases had no gene match. CDR1 and CDR2 (germline): WSHSY, SAAADI. The CDR3 spans 13 residues. CDR3 sequence (DNA): TGCGCCAGCTTACCGACAGGGTACTCACCCCTCCACTTT. It is translated as CASLPTGYSPLHF.

CDR3 amino acids: CASKSSGRVSGELFF. The CDR3 DNA sequence: TGTGCCAGCAAATCTAGCGGGAGGGTGTCCGGGGAGCTGTTTTTT. J is TRBJ2-2 and V is TRBV7-2; 12 bases map to TRBD2. J was trimmed by 6 bases and V by 7 bases; bases with no gene match: 6. The CDR3 runs to 15 residues. The germline V gene has CDR1 SGHTA and CDR2 FQGNSA.

The genes are TRBV5-1 and TRBJ1-1; unclear D gene. The CDR3 loop spans 16 amino acids. With 0 bases removed from V and 7 bases from J, the gap between germline ends came to 19 bases. The V gene's germline CDR1 is SGHRS and CDR2 YFSETQ. The CDR3 sequence: CASSLDSDLTGSEAFF. For the CDR3, the DNA is TGCGCCAGCAGCTTGGACTCGGACTTGACGGGAAGTGAAGCTTTCTTT.

This clonotype has a count of ten or more. The chain employs TRBV2 and TRBJ1-5; D might be TRBD1 (6 bases). This CDR3 is 14 amino acids long. The V gene lost 8 bases and the J gene lost 1 base, with 12 bases spanning the gap. The germline gives CDR1 SNHLY, CDR2 FYNNEI. CDR3 residues: CASRYTGSNQPQHF. The CDR3 DNA reads as TGTGCCAGCCGTTATACAGGGAGCAATCAGCCCCAGCATTTT.

The gene calls are TRBV27 and TRBJ1-1; perhaps TRBD1 as D (5 bases). CDR3 length: 17 residues. Trimming took off 0 bases at V and 0 bases at J, with 14 bases between the two ends. Germline CDR1 reads MNHEY; CDR2 reads SMNVEV (reference sequence). CDR3 sequence (DNA): TGTGCCAGCAGTTTATCGTTACGACAGTTTATGAACACTGAAGCTTTCTTT. Amino acid sequence: CASSLSLRQFMNTEAFF.

This clonotype appeared a few times. The chain joins TRBV6-1 to TRBJ1-5; tentative D call: TRBD1 (6 bases). The germline CDR1 and CDR2 sequences are MNHNS and SASEGT. Trimming took 7 bases from V and 6 from J, leaving 25 bases between them. This CDR3 region has 17 residues. Written as DNA, the CDR3 is TGTGCCAGCACCCGGGGGGCAGCGGTGAGGGAATCTCAGCCCCAGCATTTT. Translation gives CASTRGAAVRESQPQHF.

This clonotype has just a few counts. The chain combines TRBV6-9 with TRBJ1-4; D is perhaps TRBD1 (5 bases). This CDR3 is 14 amino acids long. Germline V gene lookup returns CDR1 MNHGY and CDR2 SVAAGI. V was trimmed by 3 bases and J by 3 bases, leaving 8 bases between them. CDR3: CASSYRDANEKLFF. The CDR3 DNA follows: TGTGCCAGCAGTTACAGGGATGCTAATGAAAAACTGTTTTTT.

This clonotype has more than one count but fewer than ten. This chain connects TRBV2 to TRBJ1-1; maybe TRBD1 (6 bases). V gave up 3 bases and J gave up 10 bases, with 12 bases separating them. The CDR3 consists of 12 residues. Germline V gene lookup returns CDR1 SNHLY and CDR2 FYNNEI. In DNA form, the CDR3 reads TGTGCCAGCAGTGAGAGGGGGTCCGGAGCTTTCTTT. This sequence encodes CASSERGSGAFF.

This clonotype was counted only a few times. The chain couples TRBV6-4 to TRBJ2-2; 7 bases are shared with TRBD2. CDR3 length: 15 residues. V dropped 8 bases and J dropped 0; count of bases not matched to a gene: 6. Per the germline V gene, CDR1 is MRHNA and CDR2 is SNTAGT. The CDR3 reads CASGRTRTNTGELFF. As DNA, the CDR3 is TGTGCCAGCGGCCGGACTAGGACGAACACCGGGGAGCTGTTTTTT.

This sequence joins TRBV20-1 and TRBJ1-4; D is uncertain. Trimming cost V 0 bases and J 0 bases, with 14 bases left between them. From germline, CDR1 is DFQATT and CDR2 SNEGSKA (reference sequence). The CDR3 is 17 residues long. CDR3 nucleotide sequence: TGCAGTGCTAGAGATCCCCGGAAAATCACAACTAATGAAAAACTGTTTTTT. Amino acids: CSARDPRKITTNEKLFF.

This rearrangement joins TRBV7-2 to TRBJ1-1; D remains ambiguous. Trimming shortened V by 0 bases and J by 8 bases, and 10 bases separated the two germline ends. Germline assignment: CDR1 SGHTA and CDR2 FQGNSA. There are 13 residues in the CDR3. CDR3 nucleotides: TGTGCCAGCAGCTTAGCAAAGTGGTCGGAAGCTTTCTTT. Residues: CASSLAKWSEAFF. Filled out from reference TRBV7-2 and TRBJ1-1, the complete variable domain reads GAGVSQSPSNKVTEKGKDVELRCDPISGHTALYWYRQSLGQGLEFLIYFQGNSAPDKSGLPSDRFSAERTGGSVSTLTIQRTQQEDSAVYLCASSLAKWSEAFFGQGTRLTVV.

The chain combines TRBV6-1 with TRBJ1-2; 10 nucleotides align to TRBD1. The germline CDR1 and CDR2 sequences are MNHNS and SASEGT. V dropped 10 bases and J dropped 2; count of bases not matched to a gene: 16. The CDR3 is made up of 17 amino acids. CDR3 nucleotide sequence: TGTGCCAACAGCGCTACGGGACAGGGGATAAGGAACTATGGCTACACCTTC. Translated, it gives CANSATGQGIRNYGYTF.

V gene TRBV5-1 combines with J gene TRBJ2-4, with TRBD1 matching 9 bases. The CDR3 is 16 amino acids. CDR1 SGHRS and CDR2 YFSETQ come from the germline V gene. V shed 4 bases and J 1 base; nucleotides not matched to a gene: 6. Here the CDR3 reads CASSPRDRDAKNIQYF. The DNA for the CDR3 is TGCGCCAGCAGCCCCCGGGACAGGGACGCCAAAAACATTCAGTACTTC.

The V and J genes are TRBV6-1 and TRBJ1-2, with 7 bases identical to TRBD1. V dropped 3 bases and J dropped 7; count of bases not matched to a gene: 11. There are 15 residues in the CDR3. Germline CDR1 reads MNHNS; CDR2 reads SASEGT. In nucleotides, the CDR3 is TGTGCCAGCAGTGACTCAGGCCGGACAGGCTCTGGCTACACCTTC. Its translation: CASSDSGRTGSGYTF.

The J gene is TRBJ1-6, the V gene TRBV29-1; TRBD1 matches 11 bases. Per germline, CDR1 SQVTM and CDR2 ANQGSEA. V dropped 6 bases and J dropped 4; count of bases not matched to a gene: 2. The CDR3 contains 14 residues. In nucleotides, the CDR3 is TGCAGCGTCAGGGACAGGGGGTATAATTCACCCCTCCACTTT. This translates into CSVRDRGYNSPLHF.

This clonotype was counted a few times. The junction does not match germline at one end; this may be a read error. The V gene is TRBV5-1, the J gene TRBJ1-1, with a possible D match to TRBD1 (6 bases). The germline V gene has CDR1 SGHRS and CDR2 YFSETQ. The CDR3 contains 16 residues. CDR3 sequence (DNA): TGCGCCAGCAGATTGGGTTGGGGGCAGCTGAACACTGAAGCTTTCTTT. This sequence encodes CASRLGWGQLNTEAFF.

This clonotype was observed a few times. The V and J genes are TRBV12-3 or TRBV12-4 and TRBJ1-1, with D perhaps TRBD1 (6 bases). V was shortened by 5 bases and J by 0 bases, with 13 bases between the two germline ends. CDR3 length equals 15 residues. The CDR3 loop reads CASSMDSVMNTEAFF. The CDR3 DNA reads TGTGCCAGCAGTATGGACAGCGTTATGAACACTGAAGCTTTCTTT.